Below, 28 T cell receptor beta chains from the same sample are listed, as sequenced in a study of blood T cell repertoires in COVID-19. The data were produced by immunoSEQ multiplex PCR, yet TCRdb's version contains in-frame clones alone and is incomplete. The profile shows 250,000 to 350,000 clones, about 88% of them singletons. Sequenced input: PBMCs or T cells enriched from blood (not recorded which). Receptor source: a woman aged 45 to 65 who had recovered from COVID-19.

The chain is built from TRBV6-1 and TRBJ1-5; D unclear. Per germline, CDR1 MNHNS and CDR2 SASEGT. The CDR3 runs 16 residues. Deletions cut 3 bases from V and 7 bases from J, with 19 bases between. DNA of the CDR3: TGTGCCAGCAGTGAGAATGAAATTTCAGTGAACCAGCCCCAGCATTTT. This sequence encodes CASSENEISVNQPQHF.

The CDR3 here is CASGQANYGYTF. CDR3 DNA: TGTGCCAGCGGACAGGCTAACTATGGCTACACCTTC. The chain links TRBV9 to TRBJ1-2, with 7 bases identical to TRBD1. The CDR3 is made up of 12 amino acids. CDR1 and CDR2 from the germline V gene are SGDLS and YYNGEE. Losses at the gene ends were 7 bases for V and 0 bases for J; bases not matched to a gene: 0.

This chain uses TRBV27 with TRBJ2-3, with TRBD1 as a possible D gene (5 bases). The CDR3 contains 12 residues. V lost 7 bases to trimming and J lost 6 bases, with 11 bases between them. Germline CDR1 is MNHEY and CDR2 is SMNVEV (reference sequence). This chain's CDR3 is CASKGPMDTQYF. DNA for the CDR3: TGTGCCAGCAAGGGGCCGATGGATACGCAGTATTTT.

The chain employs TRBV28 and TRBJ1-6, with D unresolved. Germline values: CDR1 MDHEN, CDR2 SYDVKM. Trimming took 8 bases from V and 7 from J, leaving 15 bases between them. CDR3 size: 14 residues. The CDR3 region is CASSRNSGNSPLHF. The CDR3 DNA reads TGTGCCAGCTCTCGGAACTCGGGGAATTCACCCCTCCACTTT.

The chain carries TRBV27 and TRBJ2-7; tentatively, D is TRBD2 (5 bases). CDR1 and CDR2 (germline): MNHEY, SMNVEV (reference sequence). V was clipped by 5 bases and J by 3 bases, with 20 bases between them. This CDR3 contains 16 residues. CDR3 sequence: CASSDTARVPLYEQYF. CDR3 in DNA: TGTGCCAGCAGTGATACCGCGAGGGTCCCCCTCTACGAGCAGTACTTC.

The chain couples TRBV7-2 to TRBJ2-6, with D tentatively TRBD2 (6 bases). V lost 7 bases, J lost 0 bases, and 19 bases lay in between. Per germline, CDR1 SGHTA and CDR2 FQGNSA. The CDR3 loop spans 18 amino acids. In nucleotides, the CDR3 is TGTGCCAGCAATTTACTTGGAGGGCTAGGCTCTGGGGCCAACGTCCTGACTTTC. Translated: CASNLLGGLGSGANVLTF.

The chain recombines TRBV7-8 with TRBJ1-6; D possibly corresponds to TRBD1 (6 bases). The V gene lost 0 bases and the J gene lost 10 bases, with 19 bases spanning the gap. This CDR3 has 17 residues. CDR1 is SGHVS and CDR2 is FQNEAQ in the germline V gene. This CDR3 is CASSLALMRGQGSPLHF. CDR3 nucleotides: TGTGCCAGCAGCTTAGCCCTGATGCGGGGGCAAGGATCACCCCTCCACTTT. The full variable domain, its missing parts supplied by reference TRBV7-8 and TRBJ1-6, is GAGVSQSPRYKVAKRGQDVALRCDPISGHVSLFWYQQALGQGPEFLTYFQNEAQLDKSGLPSDRFFAERPEGSVSTLKIQRTQQEDSAVYLCASSLALMRGQGSPLHFGNGTRLTVT.

The chain couples TRBV6-1 to TRBJ1-1; D is perhaps TRBD1 (5 bases). The germline gives CDR1 MNHNS, CDR2 SASEGT. V was cut by 2 bases and J by 5 bases, with 9 bases left in between. The CDR3 length is 13 residues. The CDR3 coding sequence is TGTGCCAGCAGTGAAATGGACACAACTGAAGCTTTCTTT. Translation gives CASSEMDTTEAFF.

The rearrangement uses TRBV20-1 and TRBJ2-5, with 9 bases lining up with TRBD2. V gave up 3 bases and J gave up 4 bases; unmatched junction bases: 6. Germline V gene lookup returns CDR1 DFQATT and CDR2 SNEGSKA (reference sequence). This CDR3 has 14 residues. The CDR3 spells CSASIVAGVETQYF. For the CDR3, the DNA is TGCAGTGCTAGTATCGTAGCGGGAGTAGAGACCCAGTACTTC.

The chain is built from TRBV4-2 and TRBJ1-2, with 7 bases that match TRBD1. This CDR3 has 13 residues. The V gene's germline CDR1 is LGHNA and CDR2 YNFKEQ. The ends lost 4 bases at V and 2 bases at J; junction bases unmatched: 1. CDR3 nucleotide sequence: TGTGCCAGCAGCCCGGGACAGAACTATGGCTACACCTTC. Encoded protein: CASSPGQNYGYTF.

This chain connects TRBV27 to TRBJ1-1; 9 bases map to TRBD1. Per the germline V gene, CDR1 is MNHEY and CDR2 is SMNVEV (reference sequence). The CDR3 is 14 residues long. With V trimmed by 5 bases and J by 6 bases, 7 bases remained unmatched. The CDR3 nucleotides are TGTGCCAGCAGTGTCCGGGACAGGGACGCTGAAGCTTTCTTT. The encoded protein is CASSVRDRDAEAFF.

The rearrangement joins TRBV6-5 to TRBJ2-7; TRBD2 matches at 10 bases. J gave up 3 bases and V 0 bases, and 2 bases lay outside the gene matches. The CDR3 is 15 residues long. Looked up from germline, CDR1 is MNHEY and CDR2 is SVGAGI. CDR3 loop: CASSYSGLALYEQYF. CDR3 DNA: TGTGCCAGCAGTTACTCGGGACTAGCGCTCTACGAGCAGTACTTC.

The V call is TRBV6-5, the J call TRBJ1-6, with TRBD1 matching over 7 bases. Germline V gene data show CDR1 as MNHEY and CDR2 as SVGAGI. After removal of 2 bases from V and 7 bases from J, the junction contained 2 bases not matched to a gene. The CDR3 length is 14 residues. CDR3 loop: CASSYNRGNSPLHF. CDR3 bases: TGTGCCAGCAGTTACAACAGGGGCAATTCACCCCTCCACTTT.

The J gene is TRBJ1-4, the V gene TRBV30; 7 positions agree with TRBD1. Germline V gene lookup returns CDR1 GTSNPN and CDR2 SVGIG (reference sequence). The CDR3 consists of 14 residues. Germline trimming cut 5 bases from V and 5 bases from J; bases unmatched to any gene: 8. CDR3 DNA sequence: TGTGCCTGGGGCCCGACAGGGTTGAATGAAAAACTGTTTTTT. Translation: CAWGPTGLNEKLFF. The full variable domain, with the rest looked up from reference TRBV30 and TRBJ1-4, is SQTIHQWPATLVQPVGSPLSLECTVEGTSNPNLYWYRQAAGRGLQLLFYSVGIGQISSEVPQNLSASRPQDRQFILSSKKLLLSDSGFYLCAWGPTGLNEKLFFGSGTQLSVL.

In this sample, this clone turned up a few times. CDR3 nucleotide sequence: TGTGCCAGCAGCGTAGAGGGCAGGGCCACTGAAGCTTTCTTT. It encodes CASSVEGRATEAFF. The rearrangement joins TRBV9 to TRBJ1-1; a weak D match, TRBD1 (5 bases). Germline CDR1 reads SGDLS; CDR2 reads YYNGEE. V lost 0 bases and J lost 4, with 10 bases in between. The CDR3 is 14 residues long. Based on the CDR3 plus reference TRBV9 and TRBJ1-1, the full variable domain is DSGVTQTPKHLITATGQRVTLRCSPRSGDLSVYWYQQSLDQGLQFLIQYYNGEERAKGNILERFSAQQFPDLHSELNLSSLELGDSALYFCASSVEGRATEAFFGQGTRLTVV.

In the case of this clone: At one end, the junction sequence differs from germline, possibly due to a read error. This chain connects TRBV7-2 to TRBJ2-7, with 10 bases that match TRBD1. Per the germline V gene, CDR1 is SGHTA and CDR2 is FQGNSA. The CDR3 runs 15 residues. CDR3 amino acids: CASSFPTGGSHEQYF. In nucleotides, the CDR3 is TGTGCCAGCAGCTTCCCGACAGGGGGCTCCCACGAGCAGTACTTC.

This clone occurred once. The rearrangement links TRBV15 to TRBJ2-1; a possible D gene is TRBD2 (7 bases). Per germline, CDR1 LNHNV and CDR2 YYDKDF (reference sequence). V was cut by 4 bases and J by 2 bases, with 12 bases left in between. The CDR3 covers 15 residues. CDR3 in DNA: TGTGCCACCAGCAAGGGCGGGGGCGCCTACAATGAGCAGTTCTTC. It yields the protein CATSKGGGAYNEQFF.

This chain links TRBV6-5 with TRBJ1-2; no reliable D call. The CDR3 extends over 15 amino acids. Trimming stripped 2 bases from V and 2 bases from J, with 12 bases between. CDR1 is MNHEY and CDR2 is SVGAGI in the germline V gene. Written as DNA, the CDR3 is TGTGCCAGCAGTTACGATGGCGGATTAAACTATGGCTACACCTTC. Translating it yields CASSYDGGLNYGYTF.

J is TRBJ2-7 and V is TRBV10-2; D gene ambiguous. The CDR3 sequence is 14 residues long. V dropped 0 bases and J dropped 1 base, with 7 bases sitting between them. Per germline, CDR1 WSHSY and CDR2 SAAADI. The CDR3 sequence is CASSESLVSYEQYF. CDR3 sequence (DNA): TGCGCCAGCAGTGAGTCGTTAGTTTCCTACGAGCAGTACTTC.

This chain uses TRBV3-1 (or the pseudogene TRBV3-2) with TRBJ1-1, with a tentative D call TRBD1 (5 bases). CDR3 length equals 14 residues. Deletions cut 3 bases from V and 10 bases from J, with 18 bases between. Germline V CDR1 and CDR2: LGHDT, YNNKEL (reference sequence). CDR3 residues: CASSHGGRGGGAFF. In nucleotides, the CDR3 is TGTGCCAGCAGCCATGGGGGGAGGGGTGGTGGAGCTTTCTTT.

The chain recombines TRBV9 with TRBJ2-1; 12 positions agree with TRBD2. The trim removed 0 bases at V and 8 bases at J, leaving 6 bases unmatched. The CDR3 is 16 amino acids. CDR1 is SGDLS and CDR2 is YYNGEE in the germline V gene. This chain's CDR3 is CASSVGATSGSHEQFF. In nucleotides, the CDR3 is TGTGCCAGCAGCGTAGGGGCGACTAGCGGGAGCCATGAGCAGTTCTTC.

This clone showed up just a few times. The V and J genes are TRBV9 and TRBJ2-5, with TRBD2 matching over 9 bases. The CDR3 covers 15 residues. The V gene end was trimmed by 4 bases and the J gene end by 5 bases; junction bases not matched to a gene: 9. Per the germline V gene, CDR1 is SGDLS and CDR2 is YYNGEE. CDR3 coding DNA: TGTGCCAGCAGCCCCGCTTTAGCGGGAGTGGAGACCCAGTACTTC. Protein sequence: CASSPALAGVETQYF.

Details on this clone: Distinct nucleotide sequences in the sample also encode this CDR3. This chain links TRBV5-1 with TRBJ2-7; TRBD1 agrees at 11 bases. Germline assignment: CDR1 SGHRS and CDR2 YFSETQ. The CDR3 is made up of 14 amino acids. V dropped 4 bases and J dropped 6; count of bases not matched to a gene: 6. CDR3 residues: CASSTGTGGLEQYF. The CDR3 coding sequence is TGCGCCAGCAGCACCGGGACAGGGGGTCTCGAGCAGTACTTC.

The genes are TRBV11-2 and TRBJ2-7, with 9 bases lining up with TRBD1. The V segment lost 3 bases and the J segment 6 bases; nucleotides outside the gene matches: 9. Germline lookup yields CDR1 SGHAT and CDR2 FQNNGV. The CDR3 loop spans 15 amino acids. The CDR3 sequence is CASSFIDRGSVEQYF. CDR3 DNA sequence: TGTGCCAGCAGCTTTATAGACAGGGGGTCCGTCGAGCAGTACTTC.

In its sample, this clone was seen a few times. V usage is TRBV28 and J usage is TRBJ1-5; D is unresolved. The length of the CDR3 is 16 residues. V lost 5 bases, J lost 3 bases, and 17 bases lay in between. Germline CDR1 reads MDHEN; CDR2 reads SYDVKM. CDR3 DNA: TGTGCCAGCAGTCCCCCCCACGGACTGAACAATCAGCCCCAGCATTTT. Protein sequence: CASSPPHGLNNQPQHF.

This chain links TRBV5-1 with TRBJ2-3; the D gene is possibly TRBD2 (5 bases). Deletions cut 0 bases from V and 4 bases from J, with 18 bases between. This CDR3 has 17 amino acids. Germline lookup yields CDR1 SGHRS and CDR2 YFSETQ. The DNA for the CDR3 is TGCGCCAGCAGCTTGGTATCTGGCGCGGGCCCATCAGATACGCAGTATTTT. Its protein product is CASSLVSGAGPSDTQYF.

The V and J genes are TRBV7-2 and TRBJ1-6; D gene unclear. This CDR3 spans 13 amino acids. Germline V gene data show CDR1 as SGHTA and CDR2 as FQGNSA. Between the trimmed V and J ends, which lost 1 base and 8 bases, there was a span of 6 bases. DNA for the CDR3: TGTGCCAGCAGCTTAGGGCCTTATTCACCCCTCCACTTT. Amino acid sequence: CASSLGPYSPLHF. The full variable domain, completed using reference TRBV7-2 and TRBJ1-6, is GAGVSQSPSNKVTEKGKDVELRCDPISGHTALYWYRQSLGQGLEFLIYFQGNSAPDKSGLPSDRFSAERTGGSVSTLTIQRTQQEDSAVYLCASSLGPYSPLHFGNGTRLTVT.

This chain joins TRBV3-1 (or the pseudogene TRBV3-2) and TRBJ2-1, with D perhaps TRBD2 (7 bases). Trimming stripped 6 bases from V and 1 base from J, with 25 bases between. The CDR3 consists of 19 residues. CDR1 and CDR2 from the germline V gene are LGHDT and YNNKEL (reference sequence). CDR3 nucleotides: TGTGCCAGCAGGTCCGGGGGGCCTACATCCCTTCTGTCCTACAATGAGCAGTTCTTC. It specifies CASRSGGPTSLLSYNEQFF.